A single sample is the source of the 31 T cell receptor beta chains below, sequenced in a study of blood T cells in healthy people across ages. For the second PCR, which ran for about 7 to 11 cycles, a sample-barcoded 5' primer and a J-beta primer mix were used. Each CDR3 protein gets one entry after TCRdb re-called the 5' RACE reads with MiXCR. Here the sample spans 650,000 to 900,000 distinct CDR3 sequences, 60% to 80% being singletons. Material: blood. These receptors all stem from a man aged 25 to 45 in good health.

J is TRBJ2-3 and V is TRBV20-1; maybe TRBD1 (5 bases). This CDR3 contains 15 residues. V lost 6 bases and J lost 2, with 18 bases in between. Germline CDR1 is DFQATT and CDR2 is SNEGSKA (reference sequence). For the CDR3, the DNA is TGCAGTGCCAACCTCTTGGGGCAGGTCACAGATACGCAGTATTTT. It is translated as CSANLLGQVTDTQYF.

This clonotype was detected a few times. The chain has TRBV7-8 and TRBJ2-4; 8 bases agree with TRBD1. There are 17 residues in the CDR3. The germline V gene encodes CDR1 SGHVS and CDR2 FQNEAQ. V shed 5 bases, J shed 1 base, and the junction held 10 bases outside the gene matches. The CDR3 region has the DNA TGTGCCAGCAGCGGTCAGGACAGGGCCTTCGCCAAAAACATTCAGTACTTC. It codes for CASSGQDRAFAKNIQYF.

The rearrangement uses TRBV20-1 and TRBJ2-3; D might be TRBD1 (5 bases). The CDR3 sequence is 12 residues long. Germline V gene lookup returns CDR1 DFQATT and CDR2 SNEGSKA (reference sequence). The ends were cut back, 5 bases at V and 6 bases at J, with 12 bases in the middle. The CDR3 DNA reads TGCAGTGCTCTTCCAGGGCTGGATACGCAGTATTTT. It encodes CSALPGLDTQYF.

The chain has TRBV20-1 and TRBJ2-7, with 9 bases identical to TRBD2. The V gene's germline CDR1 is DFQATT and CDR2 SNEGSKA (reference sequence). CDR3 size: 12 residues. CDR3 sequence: CSRGGESYEQYF. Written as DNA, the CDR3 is TGCAGCCGCGGGGGGGAATCCTACGAGCAGTACTTC.

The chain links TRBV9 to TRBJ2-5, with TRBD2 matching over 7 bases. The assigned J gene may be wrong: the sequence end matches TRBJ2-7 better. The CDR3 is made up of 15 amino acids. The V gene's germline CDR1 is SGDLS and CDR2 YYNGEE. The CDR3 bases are TGTGCCAGCAGCCCTCGGACGGGGACTAAGGACGAGCAGTACTTC. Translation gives CASSPRTGTKDEQYF.

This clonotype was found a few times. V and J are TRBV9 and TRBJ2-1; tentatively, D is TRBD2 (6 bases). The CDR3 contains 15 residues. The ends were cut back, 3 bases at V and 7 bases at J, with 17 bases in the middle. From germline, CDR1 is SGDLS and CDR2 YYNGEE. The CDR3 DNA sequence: TGTGCCAGCAGCGAAAGTCGCGGGATGGGGAATGAGCAGTTCTTC. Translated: CASSESRGMGNEQFF.

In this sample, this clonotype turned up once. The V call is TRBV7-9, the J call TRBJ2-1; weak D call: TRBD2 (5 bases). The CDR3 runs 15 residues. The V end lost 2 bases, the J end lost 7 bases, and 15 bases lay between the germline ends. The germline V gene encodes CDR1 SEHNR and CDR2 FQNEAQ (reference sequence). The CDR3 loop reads CASSLNSRRANEQFF. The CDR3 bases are TGTGCCAGCAGCTTAAATTCCCGGCGGGCGAATGAGCAGTTCTTC.

The CDR3: CASTEGLEKDTQYF. The DNA of the CDR3 is TGTGCCAGCACTGAGGGACTAGAAAAAGATACGCAGTATTTT. V is TRBV6-2 or TRBV6-3 and J is TRBJ2-3; 8 nucleotides align to TRBD2. The V segment lost 7 bases and the J segment 5 bases; nucleotides outside the gene matches: 8. Germline lookup yields CDR1 MNHEY and CDR2 SVGEGT. This CDR3 region has 14 residues.

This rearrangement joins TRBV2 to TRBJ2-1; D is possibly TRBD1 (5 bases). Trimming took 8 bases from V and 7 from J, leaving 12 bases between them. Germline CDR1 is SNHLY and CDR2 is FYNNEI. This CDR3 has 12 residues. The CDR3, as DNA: TGTGCCAGCTCAGACAGACGAAATGAGCAGTTCTTC. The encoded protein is CASSDRRNEQFF. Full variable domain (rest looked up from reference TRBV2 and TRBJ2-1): EPEVTQTPSHQVTQMGQEVILRCVPISNHLYFYWYRQILGQKVEFLVSFYNNEISEKSEIFDDQFSVERPDGSNFTLKIRSTKLEDSAMYFCASSDRRNEQFFGPGTRLTVL.

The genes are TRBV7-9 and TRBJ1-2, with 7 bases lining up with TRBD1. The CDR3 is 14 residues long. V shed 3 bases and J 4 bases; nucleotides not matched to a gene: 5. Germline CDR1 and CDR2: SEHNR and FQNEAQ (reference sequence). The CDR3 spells CASSLGTEFYGYTF. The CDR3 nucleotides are TGTGCCAGCAGCTTGGGGACAGAATTCTATGGCTACACCTTC. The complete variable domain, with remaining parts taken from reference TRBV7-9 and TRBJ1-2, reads DTGVSQNPRHKITKRGQNVTFRCDPISEHNRLYWYRQTLGQGPEFLTYFQNEAQLEKSRLLSDRFSAERPKGSFSTLEIQRTEQGDSAMYLCASSLGTEFYGYTFGSGTRLTVV.

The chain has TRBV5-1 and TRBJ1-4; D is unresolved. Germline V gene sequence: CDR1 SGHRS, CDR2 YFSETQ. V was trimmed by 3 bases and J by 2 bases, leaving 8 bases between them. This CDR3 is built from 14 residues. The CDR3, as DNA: TGCGCCAGCAGCTCCGACCCCACTAATGAAAAACTGTTTTTT. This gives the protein CASSSDPTNEKLFF.

The CDR3 DNA reads as TGCAGTGCTAGAGGGGGAGCGGAGACAGATACGCAGTATTTT. Protein: CSARGGAETDTQYF. This rearrangement joins TRBV20-1 to TRBJ2-3, with D perhaps TRBD2 (5 bases). Germline CDR1 DFQATT, CDR2 SNEGSKA (reference sequence). The V end lost 1 base, the J end lost 3 bases, and 11 bases lay between the germline ends. CDR3 length equals 14 residues.

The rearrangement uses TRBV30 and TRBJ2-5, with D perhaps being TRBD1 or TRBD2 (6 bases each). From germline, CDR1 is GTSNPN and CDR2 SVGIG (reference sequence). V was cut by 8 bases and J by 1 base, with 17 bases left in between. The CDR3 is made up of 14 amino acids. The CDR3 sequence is CAGEGGASQETQYF. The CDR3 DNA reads TGTGCCGGAGAGGGGGGCGCTTCCCAAGAGACCCAGTACTTC.

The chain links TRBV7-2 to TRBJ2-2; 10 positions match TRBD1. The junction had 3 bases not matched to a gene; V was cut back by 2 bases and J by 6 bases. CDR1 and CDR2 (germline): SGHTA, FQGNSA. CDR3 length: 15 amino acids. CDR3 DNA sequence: TGTGCCAGCAGCTTATGGGACAGGGGTGCCGGGGAGCTGTTTTTT. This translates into CASSLWDRGAGELFF.

The CDR3 sequence: CAIARGSEQYF. The CDR3 nucleotides are TGTGCCATCGCGAGGGGTTCCGAGCAGTACTTC. V gene TRBV28 combines with J gene TRBJ2-4, with D possibly being TRBD1 or TRBD2 (5 bases each). The J call is uncertain, as TRBJ2-7 better fits the DNA end. This CDR3 spans 11 amino acids. Germline V gene sequence: CDR1 MDHEN, CDR2 SYDVKM.

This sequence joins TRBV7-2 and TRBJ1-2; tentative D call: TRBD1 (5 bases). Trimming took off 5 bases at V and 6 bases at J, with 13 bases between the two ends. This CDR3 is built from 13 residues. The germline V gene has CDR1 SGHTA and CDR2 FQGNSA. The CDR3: CASSPRQSDGYTF. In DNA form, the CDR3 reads TGTGCCAGCAGCCCGAGACAGTCCGATGGCTACACCTTC.

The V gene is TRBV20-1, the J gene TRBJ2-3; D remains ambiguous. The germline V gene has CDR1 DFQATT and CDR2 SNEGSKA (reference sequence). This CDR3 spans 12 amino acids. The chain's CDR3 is CSSLPGSDTQYF. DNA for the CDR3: TGCTCCAGCCTGCCCGGGTCTGATACGCAGTATTTT.

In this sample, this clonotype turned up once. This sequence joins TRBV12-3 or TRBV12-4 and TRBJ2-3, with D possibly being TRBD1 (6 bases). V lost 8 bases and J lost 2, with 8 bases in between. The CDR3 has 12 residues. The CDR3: CASGDNTDTQYF. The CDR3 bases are TGTGCCAGCGGGGACAACACAGATACGCAGTATTTT.

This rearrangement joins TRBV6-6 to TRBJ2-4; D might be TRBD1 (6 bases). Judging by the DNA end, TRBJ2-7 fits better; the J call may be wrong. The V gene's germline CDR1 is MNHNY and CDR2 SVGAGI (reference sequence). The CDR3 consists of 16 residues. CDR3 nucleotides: TGTGCCAGCAGTTACTTTCCTGGACAGAACTCCTACGAGCAGTACTTC. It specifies CASSYFPGQNSYEQYF.

The CDR3 reads CASSLRGTDTDTQYF. The CDR3 DNA follows: TGTGCCAGCAGTTTAAGGGGGACGGATACAGATACGCAGTATTTT. The V and J genes are TRBV12-3 or TRBV12-4 and TRBJ2-3, with a weak D call TRBD1 (6 bases). Trimming left V 2 bases short and J 3 bases short, with 12 bases between. The CDR3 runs to 15 residues.

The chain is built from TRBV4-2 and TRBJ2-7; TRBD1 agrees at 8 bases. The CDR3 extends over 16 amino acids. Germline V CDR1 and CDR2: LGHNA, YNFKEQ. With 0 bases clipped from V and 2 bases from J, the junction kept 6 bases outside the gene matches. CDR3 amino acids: CASSQEEGTGAYEQYF. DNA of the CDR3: TGTGCCAGCAGCCAAGAGGAGGGGACAGGAGCCTACGAGCAGTACTTC.

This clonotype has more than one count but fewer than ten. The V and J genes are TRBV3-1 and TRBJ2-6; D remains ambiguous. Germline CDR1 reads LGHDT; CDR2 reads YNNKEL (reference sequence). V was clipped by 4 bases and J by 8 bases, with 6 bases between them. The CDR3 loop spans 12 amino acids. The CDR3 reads CASSPASNVLTF. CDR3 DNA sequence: TGTGCCAGCAGCCCTGCGTCCAACGTCCTGACTTTC.

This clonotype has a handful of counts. CDR3 loop: CATTVILAKNIQYF. CDR3 DNA: TGTGCCACCACTGTAATACTAGCCAAAAACATTCAGTACTTC. The chain couples TRBV10-3 to TRBJ2-4, with no clear D. The CDR3 has 14 residues. Per the germline V gene, CDR1 is ENHRY and CDR2 is SYGVKD. Trimming left V 10 bases short and J 0 bases short, with 13 bases between.

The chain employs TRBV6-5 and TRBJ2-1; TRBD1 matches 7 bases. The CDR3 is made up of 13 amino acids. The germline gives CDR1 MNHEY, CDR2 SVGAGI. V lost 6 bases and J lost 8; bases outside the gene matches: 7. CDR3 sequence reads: CASRETGTYEQFF. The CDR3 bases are TGTGCCAGCAGAGAGACAGGGACCTATGAGCAGTTCTTC.

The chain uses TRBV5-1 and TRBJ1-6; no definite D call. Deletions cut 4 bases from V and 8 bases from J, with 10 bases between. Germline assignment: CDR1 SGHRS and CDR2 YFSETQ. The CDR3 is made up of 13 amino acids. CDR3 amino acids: CASSPEWDSPLHF. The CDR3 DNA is TGCGCCAGCAGCCCAGAATGGGATTCACCCCTCCACTTT. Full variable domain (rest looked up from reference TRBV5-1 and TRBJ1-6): KAGVTQTPRYLIKTRGQQVTLSCSPISGHRSVSWYQQTPGQGLQFLFEYFSETQRNKGNFPGRFSGRQFSNSRSEMNVSTLELGDSALYLCASSPEWDSPLHFGNGTRLTVT.

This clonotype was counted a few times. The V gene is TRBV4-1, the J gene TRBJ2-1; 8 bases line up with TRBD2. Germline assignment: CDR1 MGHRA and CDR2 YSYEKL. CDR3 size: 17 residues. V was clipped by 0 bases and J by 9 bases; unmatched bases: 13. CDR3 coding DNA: TGCGCCAGCAGCCAAGACGGTACGGGGGGGGTAATCAGTGAGCAGTTCTTC. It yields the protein CASSQDGTGGVISEQFF.

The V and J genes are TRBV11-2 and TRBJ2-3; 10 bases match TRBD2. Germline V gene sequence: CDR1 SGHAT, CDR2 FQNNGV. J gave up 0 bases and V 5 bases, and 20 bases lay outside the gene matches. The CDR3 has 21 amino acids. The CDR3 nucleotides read TGTGCCAGCAGCCAACCAACGGGGGCGCCTAGCGGGAGAACTAGCACAGATACGCAGTATTTT. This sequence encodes CASSQPTGAPSGRTSTDTQYF.

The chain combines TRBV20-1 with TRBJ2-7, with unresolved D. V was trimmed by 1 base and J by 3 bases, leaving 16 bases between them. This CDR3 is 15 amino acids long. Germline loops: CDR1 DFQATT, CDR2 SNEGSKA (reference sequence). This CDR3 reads CSARALARFFYEQYF. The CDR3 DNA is TGCAGTGCTAGAGCCCTGGCACGGTTCTTCTACGAGCAGTACTTC.

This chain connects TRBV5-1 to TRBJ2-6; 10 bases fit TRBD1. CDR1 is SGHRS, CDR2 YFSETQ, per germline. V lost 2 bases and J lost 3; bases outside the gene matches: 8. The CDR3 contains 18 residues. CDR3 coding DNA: TGCGCCAGCAGCTTTACGACAGGGGGCGCGTATGGGGCCAACGTCCTGACTTTC. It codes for CASSFTTGGAYGANVLTF.

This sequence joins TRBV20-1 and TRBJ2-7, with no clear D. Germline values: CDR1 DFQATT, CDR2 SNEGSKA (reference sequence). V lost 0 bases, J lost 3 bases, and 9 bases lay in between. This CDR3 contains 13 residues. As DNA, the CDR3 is TGCAGTGCTAGAGACAAAAGTCGCTACGAGCAGTACTTC. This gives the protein CSARDKSRYEQYF.

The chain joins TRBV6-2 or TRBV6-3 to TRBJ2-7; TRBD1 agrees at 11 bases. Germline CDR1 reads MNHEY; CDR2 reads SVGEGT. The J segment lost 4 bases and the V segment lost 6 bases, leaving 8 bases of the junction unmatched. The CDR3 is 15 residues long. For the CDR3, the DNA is TGTGCCAGCAGACGCCGGGACAGGGGGAAGTACGAGCAGTACTTC. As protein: CASRRRDRGKYEQYF.